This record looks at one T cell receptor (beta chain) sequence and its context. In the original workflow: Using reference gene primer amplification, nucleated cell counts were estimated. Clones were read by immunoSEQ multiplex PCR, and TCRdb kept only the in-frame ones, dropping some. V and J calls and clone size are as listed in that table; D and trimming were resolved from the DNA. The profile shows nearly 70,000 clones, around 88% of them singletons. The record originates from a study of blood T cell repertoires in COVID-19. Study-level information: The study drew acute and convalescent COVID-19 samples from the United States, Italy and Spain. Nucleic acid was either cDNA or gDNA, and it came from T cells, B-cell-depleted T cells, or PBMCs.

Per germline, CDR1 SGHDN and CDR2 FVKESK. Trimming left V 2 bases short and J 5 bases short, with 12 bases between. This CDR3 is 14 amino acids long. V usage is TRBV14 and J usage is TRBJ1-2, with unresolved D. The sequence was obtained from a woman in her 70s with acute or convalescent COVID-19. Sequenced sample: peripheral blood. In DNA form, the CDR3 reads TGTGCCAGCAGCCAAACCGGCGGCTTGTATGGCTACACCTTC. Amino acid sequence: CASSQTGGLYGYTF.